This TCR beta chain emerged from a study of blood T cell repertoires in COVID-19. Study-wide context: PBMCs, B-cell-depleted T cells, or T cells were the source of the cDNA or gDNA that made up the material.

This CDR3 region has 14 residues. CDR1 and CDR2 from the germline V gene are SQVTM and ANQGSEA. V shed 5 bases, J shed 6 bases, and the junction held 5 bases outside the gene matches. Sequencing was performed with immunoSEQ multiplex PCR; in TCRdb, only in-frame clones are kept and a portion is missing. This table holds 95,000 to 150,000 clones, 85% found once. The TCR comes from a woman at least 80 years old with acute or convalescent COVID-19. J is TRBJ1-6 and V is TRBV29-1; 9 bases map to TRBD1. Sequencing input: peripheral blood. CDR3: CSVQQGAFNSPLHF. As DNA, the CDR3 is TGCAGCGTTCAACAGGGGGCTTTTAATTCACCCCTCCACTTT.